This T cell receptor beta chain was profiled in a study of T-cell memory formation after mild COVID-19. Overall study context: There were largely donor-specific TCR clusters.

CDR1 is MNHEY, CDR2 SVGAGI, per germline. The CDR3 spans 17 residues. With V trimmed by 0 bases and J by 7 bases, 13 bases remained unmatched. A few counts support this clonotype. TCRdb ran MiXCR on the 5' RACE reads and lists one entry per CDR3 protein. The sample has some 330,000 distinct CDR3 sequences, 20% to 25% seen once. Sample: PBMCs or a T cell subset sorted from them (not recorded which). This receptor was obtained from an adult woman who had mild COVID-19 (a few samples of this study predate the infection). Cell type and time point are not known. The chain couples TRBV6-5 to TRBJ1-2, with TRBD1 matching 8 bases. This CDR3 is CASSYSGQGALSGGYTF. The CDR3 DNA follows: TGTGCCAGCAGTTACTCGGGGCAGGGGGCTCTTTCGGGTGGCTACACCTTC.